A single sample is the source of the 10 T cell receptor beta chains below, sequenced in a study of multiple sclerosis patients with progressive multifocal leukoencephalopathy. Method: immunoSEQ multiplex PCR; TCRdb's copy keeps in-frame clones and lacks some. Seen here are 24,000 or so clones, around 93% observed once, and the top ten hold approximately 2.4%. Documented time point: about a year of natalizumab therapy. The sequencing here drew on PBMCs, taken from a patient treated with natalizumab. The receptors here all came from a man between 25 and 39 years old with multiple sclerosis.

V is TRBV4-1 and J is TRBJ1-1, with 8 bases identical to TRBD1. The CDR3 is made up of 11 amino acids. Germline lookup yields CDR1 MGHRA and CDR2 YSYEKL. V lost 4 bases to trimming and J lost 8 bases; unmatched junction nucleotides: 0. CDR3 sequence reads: CASSRTGEAFF. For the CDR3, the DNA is TGCGCCAGCAGCCGGACAGGGGAAGCTTTCTTT.

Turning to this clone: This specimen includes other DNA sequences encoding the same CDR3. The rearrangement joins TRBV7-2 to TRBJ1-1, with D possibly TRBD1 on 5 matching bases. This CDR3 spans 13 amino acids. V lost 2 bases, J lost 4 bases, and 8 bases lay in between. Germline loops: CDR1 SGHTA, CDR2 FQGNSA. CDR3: CASSLTGGTEAFF. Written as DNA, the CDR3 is TGTGCCAGCAGCTTAACGGGGGGCACTGAAGCTTTCTTT.

The CDR3 DNA is TGTGCCAGCAGGCCGGAGTATGGCTACACCTTC. Translation: CASRPEYGYTF. J is TRBJ1-2 and V is TRBV28; no clear D gene. This CDR3 has 11 residues. The V end lost 6 bases, the J end lost 5 bases, and 7 bases lay between the germline ends. CDR1 is MDHEN and CDR2 is SYDVKM in the germline V gene.

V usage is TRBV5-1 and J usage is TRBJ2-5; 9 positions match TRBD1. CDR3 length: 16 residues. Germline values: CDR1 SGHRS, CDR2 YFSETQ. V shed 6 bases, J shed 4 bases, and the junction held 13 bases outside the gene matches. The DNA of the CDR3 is TGCGCCAGCACCCCGTCTACCGGGACAGGGAGAGAGACCCAGTACTTC. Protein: CASTPSTGTGRETQYF. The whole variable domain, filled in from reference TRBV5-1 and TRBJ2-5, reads KAGVTQTPRYLIKTRGQQVTLSCSPISGHRSVSWYQQTPGQGLQFLFEYFSETQRNKGNFPGRFSGRQFSNSRSEMNVSTLELGDSALYLCASTPSTGTGRETQYFGPGTRLLVL.

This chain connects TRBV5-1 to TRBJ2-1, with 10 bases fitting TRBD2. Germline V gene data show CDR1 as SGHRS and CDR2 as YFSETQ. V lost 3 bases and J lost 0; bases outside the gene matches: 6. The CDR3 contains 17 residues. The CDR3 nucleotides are TGCGCCAGCAGCTCGGGACTAGCGCTTAGCTCCTACAATGAGCAGTTCTTC. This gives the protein CASSSGLALSSYNEQFF.

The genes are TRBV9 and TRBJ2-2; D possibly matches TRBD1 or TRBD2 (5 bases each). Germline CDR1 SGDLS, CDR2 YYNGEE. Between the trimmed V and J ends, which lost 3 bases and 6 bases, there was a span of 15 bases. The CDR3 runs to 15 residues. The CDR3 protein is CASSAPRGSPGELFF. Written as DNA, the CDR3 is TGTGCCAGCAGCGCGCCGAGGGGTAGCCCCGGGGAGCTGTTTTTT.

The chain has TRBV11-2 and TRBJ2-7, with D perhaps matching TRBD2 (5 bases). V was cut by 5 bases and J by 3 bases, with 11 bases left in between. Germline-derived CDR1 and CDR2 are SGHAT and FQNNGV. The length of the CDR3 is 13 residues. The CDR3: CASSLSGLYEQYV. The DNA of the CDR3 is TGTGCCAGCAGCCTGAGCGGACTCTACGAGCAGTACGTC.

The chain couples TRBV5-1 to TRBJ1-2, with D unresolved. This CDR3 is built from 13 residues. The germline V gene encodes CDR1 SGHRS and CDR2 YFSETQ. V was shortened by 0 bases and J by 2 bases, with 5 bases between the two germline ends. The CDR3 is CASSLGQNYGYTF. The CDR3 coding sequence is TGCGCCAGCAGCTTGGGGCAGAACTATGGCTACACCTTC.

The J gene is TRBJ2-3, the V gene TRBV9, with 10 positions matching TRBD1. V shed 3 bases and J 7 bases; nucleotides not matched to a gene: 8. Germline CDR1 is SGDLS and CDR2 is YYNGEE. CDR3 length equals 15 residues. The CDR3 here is CASSGTGGQLYTQYF. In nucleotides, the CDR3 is TGTGCCAGCAGCGGGACAGGGGGGCAACTATATACGCAGTATTTT.

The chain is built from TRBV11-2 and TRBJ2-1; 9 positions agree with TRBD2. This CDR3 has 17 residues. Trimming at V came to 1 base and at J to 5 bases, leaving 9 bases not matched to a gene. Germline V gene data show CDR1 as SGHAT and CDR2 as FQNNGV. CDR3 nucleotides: TGTGCCAGCAGCTTAGGGGAATTAGCGGGGGTTCACAATGAGCAGTTCTTC. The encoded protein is CASSLGELAGVHNEQFF.